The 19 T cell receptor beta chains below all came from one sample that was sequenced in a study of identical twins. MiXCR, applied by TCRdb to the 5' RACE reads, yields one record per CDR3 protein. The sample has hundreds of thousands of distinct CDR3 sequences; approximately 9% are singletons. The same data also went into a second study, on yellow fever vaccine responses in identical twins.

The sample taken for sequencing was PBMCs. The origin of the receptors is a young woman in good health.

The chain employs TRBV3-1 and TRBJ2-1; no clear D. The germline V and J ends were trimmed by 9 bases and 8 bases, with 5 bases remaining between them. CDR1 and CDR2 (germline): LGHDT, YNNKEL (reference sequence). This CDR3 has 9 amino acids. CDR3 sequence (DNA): TGTGCCAGGTGGGATGAGCAGTTCTTC. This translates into CARWDEQFF.

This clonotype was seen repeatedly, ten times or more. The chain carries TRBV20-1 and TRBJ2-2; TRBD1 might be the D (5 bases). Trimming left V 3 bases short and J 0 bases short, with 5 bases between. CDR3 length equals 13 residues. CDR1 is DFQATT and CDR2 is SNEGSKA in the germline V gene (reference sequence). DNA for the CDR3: TGCAGTGCTAGGACAGCGAACACCGGGGAGCTGTTTTTT. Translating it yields CSARTANTGELFF.

The CDR3 DNA follows: TGCGCCAGCAGCACTGGACTAGCGGGGCTGAACTCCTACGAGCAGTACTTC. Translated: CASSTGLAGLNSYEQYF. The gene calls are TRBV5-1 and TRBJ2-7; 12 bases align to TRBD2. This CDR3 spans 17 amino acids. Trimming at V came to 4 bases and at J to 0 bases, leaving 8 bases not matched to a gene. Germline V gene data show CDR1 as SGHRS and CDR2 as YFSETQ.

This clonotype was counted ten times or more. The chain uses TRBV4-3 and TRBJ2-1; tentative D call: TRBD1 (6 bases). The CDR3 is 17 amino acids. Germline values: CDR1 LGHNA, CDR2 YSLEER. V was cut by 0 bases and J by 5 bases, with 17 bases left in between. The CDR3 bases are TGCGCCAGCAGCCAAGAACCAGCCGGGACACCAAACAATGAGCAGTTCTTC. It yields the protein CASSQEPAGTPNNEQFF.

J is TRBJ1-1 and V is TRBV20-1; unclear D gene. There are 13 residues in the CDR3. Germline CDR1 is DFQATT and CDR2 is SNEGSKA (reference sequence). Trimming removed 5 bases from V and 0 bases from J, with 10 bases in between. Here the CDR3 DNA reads TGCAGTGCTTCTGACAACATGAACACTGAAGCTTTCTTT. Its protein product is CSASDNMNTEAFF.

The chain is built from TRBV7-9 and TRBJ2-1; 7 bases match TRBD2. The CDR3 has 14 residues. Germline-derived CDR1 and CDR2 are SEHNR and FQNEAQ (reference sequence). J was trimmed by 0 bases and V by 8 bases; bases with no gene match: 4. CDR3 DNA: TGTGCCAGCGCCGGGGACTACTCCTACAATGAGCAGTTCTTC. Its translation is CASAGDYSYNEQFF.

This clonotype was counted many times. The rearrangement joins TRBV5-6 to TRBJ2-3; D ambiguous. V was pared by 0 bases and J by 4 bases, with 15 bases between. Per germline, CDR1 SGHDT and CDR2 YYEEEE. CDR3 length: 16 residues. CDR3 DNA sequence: TGTGCCAGCAGCTTGGGTCCCTTTCGCTTCCCAGATACGCAGTATTTT. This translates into CASSLGPFRFPDTQYF.

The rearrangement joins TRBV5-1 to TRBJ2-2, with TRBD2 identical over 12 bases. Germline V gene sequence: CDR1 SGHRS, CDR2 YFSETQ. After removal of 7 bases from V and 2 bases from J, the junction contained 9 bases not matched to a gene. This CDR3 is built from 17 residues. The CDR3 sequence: CASARTSGGLNTGELFF. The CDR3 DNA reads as TGCGCCAGCGCCAGAACTAGCGGGGGGCTCAACACCGGGGAGCTGTTTTTT.

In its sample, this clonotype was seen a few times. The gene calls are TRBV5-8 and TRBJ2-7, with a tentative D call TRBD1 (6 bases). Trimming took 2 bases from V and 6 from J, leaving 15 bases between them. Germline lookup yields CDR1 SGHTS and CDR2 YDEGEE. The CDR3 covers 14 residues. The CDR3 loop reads CASSFGLGAGEQYF. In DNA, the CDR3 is TGTGCCAGCAGCTTTGGGCTGGGGGCTGGCGAGCAGTACTTC.

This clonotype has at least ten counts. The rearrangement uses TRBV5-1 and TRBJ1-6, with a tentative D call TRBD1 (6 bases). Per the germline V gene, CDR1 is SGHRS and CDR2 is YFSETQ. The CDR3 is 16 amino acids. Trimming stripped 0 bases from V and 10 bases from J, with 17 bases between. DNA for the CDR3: TGCGCCAGCAGCTTGGCCACTTGGGCAGGGGACTCACCCCTCCACTTT. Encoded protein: CASSLATWAGDSPLHF.

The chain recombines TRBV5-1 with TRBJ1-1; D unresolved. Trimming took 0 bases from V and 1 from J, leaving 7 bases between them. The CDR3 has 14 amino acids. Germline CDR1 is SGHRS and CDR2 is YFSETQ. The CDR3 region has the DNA TGCGCCAGCAGCTTGGTGGAGGCGAACACTGAAGCTTTCTTT. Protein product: CASSLVEANTEAFF.

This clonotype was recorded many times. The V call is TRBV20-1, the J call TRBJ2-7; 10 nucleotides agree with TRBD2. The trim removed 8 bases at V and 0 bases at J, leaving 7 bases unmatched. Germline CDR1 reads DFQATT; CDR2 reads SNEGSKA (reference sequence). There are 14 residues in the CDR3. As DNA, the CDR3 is TGCAGTTACCTAGCGGGGGCCGTCTCCTACGAGCAGTACTTC. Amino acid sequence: CSYLAGAVSYEQYF.

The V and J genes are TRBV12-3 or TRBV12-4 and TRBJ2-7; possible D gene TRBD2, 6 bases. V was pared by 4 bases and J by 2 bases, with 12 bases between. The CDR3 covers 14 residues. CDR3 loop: CASSSAGKTYEQYF. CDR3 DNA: TGTGCCAGCAGTTCTGCGGGGAAGACCTACGAGCAGTACTTC.

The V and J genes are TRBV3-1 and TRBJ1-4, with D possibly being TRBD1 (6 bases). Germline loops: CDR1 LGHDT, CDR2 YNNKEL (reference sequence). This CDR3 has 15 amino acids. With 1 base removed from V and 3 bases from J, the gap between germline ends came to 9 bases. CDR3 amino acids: CASSQGDRPNEKLFF. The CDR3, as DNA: TGTGCCAGCAGCCAAGGCGACAGGCCTAATGAAAAACTGTTTTTT. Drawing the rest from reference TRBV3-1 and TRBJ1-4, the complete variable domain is DTAVSQTPKYLVTQMGNDKSIKCEQNLGHDTMYWYKQDSKKFLKIMFSYNNKELIINETVPNRFSPKSPDKAHLNLHINSLELGDSAVYFCASSQGDRPNEKLFFGSGTQLSVL.

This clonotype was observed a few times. The CDR3 region has the DNA TGTGCCACCAGCAGAGATATAGGAGGACTAGCGGGAGGAGCGTTTATGGAGACCCAGTACTTC. Its translation is CATSRDIGGLAGGAFMETQYF. V and J are TRBV15 and TRBJ2-5, with TRBD2 identical over 14 bases. This CDR3 has 21 residues. Germline V gene lookup returns CDR1 LNHNV and CDR2 YYDKDF (reference sequence). V shed 0 bases, J shed 5 bases, and the junction held 17 bases outside the gene matches.

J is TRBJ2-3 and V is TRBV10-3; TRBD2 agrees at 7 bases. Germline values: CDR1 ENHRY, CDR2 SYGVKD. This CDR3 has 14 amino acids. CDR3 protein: CATSPSGGTDTQYF. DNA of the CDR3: TGTGCTACAAGTCCCAGCGGGGGCACAGATACGCAGTATTTT.

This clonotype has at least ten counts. The DNA of the CDR3 is TGCAGCGTTCCTACCAGGGGTAACACCGGGGAGCTGTTTTTT. Amino acid sequence: CSVPTRGNTGELFF. The rearrangement joins TRBV29-1 to TRBJ2-2; tentative D call: TRBD1 (6 bases). The CDR3 runs to 14 residues. The V and J ends lost 5 bases and 2 bases respectively, with 12 bases between them. CDR1 and CDR2 from the germline V gene are SQVTM and ANQGSEA.

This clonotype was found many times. This CDR3 reads CSAPLAGVPDTQYF. DNA for the CDR3: TGCAGCGCCCCTCTAGCGGGAGTTCCAGATACGCAGTATTTT. This chain uses TRBV29-1 with TRBJ2-3, with 10 bases identical to TRBD2. Germline CDR1 and CDR2: SQVTM and ANQGSEA. The length of the CDR3 is 14 residues. Trimming took 7 bases from V and 4 from J; bases not matched to a gene: 8.

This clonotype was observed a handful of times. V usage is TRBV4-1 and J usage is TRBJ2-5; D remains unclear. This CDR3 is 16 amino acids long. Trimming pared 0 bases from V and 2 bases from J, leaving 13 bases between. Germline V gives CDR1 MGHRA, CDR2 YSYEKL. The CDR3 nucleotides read TGCGCCAGCAGCCAAGATCTGGATTTCCCGCAAGAGACCCAGTACTTC. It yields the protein CASSQDLDFPQETQYF.